The sequence of this T cell receptor (beta chain) was determined in a study of T cell changes during pregnancy in multiple sclerosis (dated by TCRdb to the late 2010s). Regarding the complete study: The study examined how the T cell repertoire changed over the course of pregnancy in women with multiple sclerosis.

V lost 4 bases and J lost 6 bases, and the count of bases not matched to a germline gene is 6. The CDR3 covers 15 residues, taking in both the cysteine and the phenylalanine. Left in the record is the CDR3 DNA by itself, 45 bases read in frame from the first base. The CDR1 and CDR2 encoded by the germline V gene are LGHNA and YSLEER. Of note for this clone: The antigen it recognizes is unknown. The sample holds no much larger clone one base away, and base qualities are not on file.

The library came from the immunoSEQ multiplex PCR assay. TCRdb carries this immuneACCESS record with in-frame sequences only. Its versions omit some clonotypes, under half of them owing to an unresolved V gene in the studies checked, with the rest unexplained. This sample holds 85,000 to 100,000 clones; approximately 94% were observed only once. The ten largest clones take up 0.99% of the sample. The chain links TRBV4-3 with TRBJ1-4, with 9 middle bases fitting TRBD1. This sample comprised peripheral blood, obtained after pregnancy. This receptor was identified in a female donor with multiple sclerosis, enrolled in a pregnancy study. The DNA is as follows: TGCGCCAGCAGCCGGGTGGACAGGGGAGATGAAAAACTGTTTTTT. It codes for CASSRVDRGDEKLFF.